The sample holds many counts of the clone carrying this T cell receptor (beta chain). Losses at the gene ends were 7 bases for V and 7 bases for J; bases not matched to a gene: 8. Germline loops: CDR1 SGHTS, CDR2 YDEGEE. This CDR3 has 14 residues. The data were taken from a study of breast tumors, draining lymph nodes, adjacent tissues. Samples came from axillary lymph nodes draining the breast cancer. From the multiplex PCR reads, TCRdb called clonotypes with MiXCR, one entry per CDR3 protein. The sample holds more than 250,000 distinct CDR3 sequences, around 31% seen once. The sequenced sample consisted of axillary lymph node tissue. The chain couples TRBV5-8 to TRBJ1-5; 10 bases are a match to TRBD1. This receptor was identified in a female donor with breast cancer. Some clones in this sample may be carry-over from other donors' samples. The CDR3 DNA sequence: TGTGCCAGCGATGACAGGGGGCGTGGGCAGCCCCAGCATTTT. Its protein is CASDDRGRGQPQHF.